A single sample is the source of the 19 T cell receptor beta chains below, sequenced in a study of cytomegalovirus exposure and HLA in healthy donors. Primers for the PCR totalled 60 Vbeta and 13 Jbeta. Libraries were prepared by immunoSEQ multiplex PCR; TCRdb keeps only in-frame clonotypes and omits some of them. Its clone listing holds approximately 110,000 clones. What was sequenced was PBMCs. The receptors originated from a man aged 45-65 years in good health and CMV-seronegative.

The chain recombines TRBV5-4 with TRBJ1-2; 8 bases fit TRBD1. V shed 4 bases and J 4 bases; nucleotides not matched to a gene: 6. Germline V gene lookup returns CDR1 SGHNT and CDR2 YYREEE (reference sequence). The CDR3 covers 14 residues. CDR3 coding DNA: TGTGCCAGCAGCGACCGGACAGGGCCCTATGGCTACACCTTC. The encoded protein is CASSDRTGPYGYTF.

CDR3 residues: CASSSLGLAGNEQFF. CDR3 DNA sequence: TGTGCCAGCAGCTCTCTCGGACTAGCAGGCAATGAGCAGTTCTTC. The J gene is TRBJ2-1, the V gene TRBV11-2; 8 bases fit TRBD2. J was trimmed by 6 bases and V by 4 bases; bases with no gene match: 8. This CDR3 comprises 15 residues. CDR1 is SGHAT and CDR2 is FQNNGV in the germline V gene.

This sequence joins TRBV5-4 and TRBJ1-1; D may be TRBD1 (6 bases). V was trimmed by 0 bases and J by 3 bases, leaving 12 bases between them. Germline V gene sequence: CDR1 SGHNT, CDR2 YYREEE (reference sequence). The CDR3 consists of 15 residues. This CDR3 is CASSLGGGVYTEAFF. DNA of the CDR3: TGTGCCAGCAGCTTGGGTGGGGGCGTGTACACTGAAGCTTTCTTT.

This chain connects TRBV4-2 to TRBJ1-1; D is perhaps TRBD1 (6 bases). CDR3 length: 18 amino acids. V was shortened by 2 bases and J by 0 bases, with 19 bases between the two germline ends. The germline gives CDR1 LGHNA, CDR2 YNFKEQ. CDR3: CASSQLRGGVHMNTEAFF. CDR3 DNA sequence: TGTGCCAGCAGCCAACTCAGGGGAGGGGTCCACATGAACACTGAAGCTTTCTTT.

The V and J genes are TRBV5-1 and TRBJ1-1; D unclear. Trimming shortened V by 0 bases and J by 0 bases, and 6 bases separated the two germline ends. CDR1 SGHRS and CDR2 YFSETQ come from the germline V gene. This CDR3 has 14 residues. CDR3 sequence reads: CASSLARMNTEAFF. CDR3 in DNA: TGCGCCAGCAGCTTGGCCAGGATGAACACTGAAGCTTTCTTT. Complete variable domain (other parts from reference TRBV5-1 and TRBJ1-1): KAGVTQTPRYLIKTRGQQVTLSCSPISGHRSVSWYQQTPGQGLQFLFEYFSETQRNKGNFPGRFSGRQFSNSRSEMNVSTLELGDSALYLCASSLARMNTEAFFGQGTRLTVV.

V gene TRBV27 combines with J gene TRBJ2-1, with TRBD1 identical over 8 bases. CDR1 and CDR2 (germline): MNHEY, SMNVEV (reference sequence). Unmatched junction bases numbered 8, after V lost 4 bases and J lost 9 bases. This CDR3 region has 14 residues. CDR3 residues: CASSSAPTGGEQFF. CDR3 DNA sequence: TGTGCCAGCAGTTCCGCACCTACAGGGGGTGAGCAGTTCTTC.

The chain uses TRBV23-1 and TRBJ1-1, with a tentative D call TRBD1 (6 bases). TRBV23-1 belongs to the ORF category, with a function that is uncertain. Trimming took off 10 bases at V and 3 bases at J, with 12 bases between the two ends. This CDR3 is 12 amino acids long. The CDR3 DNA reads as TGCGCCACCCAGGGGAGGGACACTGAAGCTTTCTTT. Its translation: CATQGRDTEAFF.

This chain uses TRBV19 with TRBJ2-5, with D possibly being TRBD2 (5 bases). CDR1 and CDR2 (germline): LNHDA, SQIVND (reference sequence). This CDR3 is built from 13 residues. The V and J ends lost 3 bases and 5 bases respectively, with 10 bases between them. The CDR3 coding sequence is TGTGCCAGTAGTATCGGGTTAGCGGAGACCCAGTACTTC. It translates to CASSIGLAETQYF.

The chain carries TRBV5-4 and TRBJ2-3; a weak D match, TRBD2 (7 bases). Trimming shortened V by 0 bases and J by 4 bases, and 12 bases separated the two germline ends. Germline V lookup: CDR1 SGHNT, CDR2 YYREEE (reference sequence). The CDR3 consists of 15 residues. CDR3 sequence (DNA): TGTGCCAGCAGCTTGGCCCAGGGGAGGGCAGATACGCAGTATTTT. Translating it yields CASSLAQGRADTQYF.

The chain employs TRBV9 and TRBJ2-1; D unclear. The CDR3 consists of 13 residues. CDR1 is SGDLS and CDR2 is YYNGEE in the germline V gene. V gave up 4 bases and J gave up 2 bases, with 7 bases separating them. The CDR3 loop reads CASSSETYNEQFF. CDR3 nucleotides: TGTGCCAGCAGCAGCGAGACCTACAATGAGCAGTTCTTC. The whole variable domain, remainder taken from reference TRBV9 and TRBJ2-1, is DSGVTQTPKHLITATGQRVTLRCSPRSGDLSVYWYQQSLDQGLQFLIQYYNGEERAKGNILERFSAQQFPDLHSELNLSSLELGDSALYFCASSSETYNEQFFGPGTRLTVL.

V and J are TRBV19 and TRBJ2-5; 7 bases are shared with TRBD1. The DNA end lines up better with TRBJ2-7; the J call may be wrong. In germline, CDR1 is LNHDA, CDR2 SQIVND (reference sequence). The CDR3 length is 14 residues. The DNA of the CDR3 is TGTGCCAGTAGCAGACAGGGTACAGTTTACGAGCAGTACTTC. Its protein product is CASSRQGTVYEQYF.

The V call is TRBV10-3, the J call TRBJ2-3, with D possibly matching TRBD2 (5 bases). CDR1 is ENHRY, CDR2 SYGVKD, per germline. The CDR3 consists of 13 residues. V dropped 6 bases and J dropped 3 bases, with 10 bases sitting between them. Here the CDR3 DNA reads TGTGCCATCAGGAATGGGAGTACAGATACGCAGTATTTT. Residues: CAIRNGSTDTQYF.

The genes are TRBV15 and TRBJ1-2; 8 bases fit TRBD1. The germline V gene encodes CDR1 LNHNV and CDR2 YYDKDF (reference sequence). The CDR3 loop spans 16 amino acids. V lost 0 bases to trimming and J lost 7 bases; unmatched junction nucleotides: 10. The CDR3 DNA reads as TGTGCCACCAGCAGAGATAGGGACAGGCGAGTTGCTGGCTACACCTTC. Translation gives CATSRDRDRRVAGYTF.

The chain combines TRBV7-2 with TRBJ2-7, with D perhaps TRBD1 (5 bases). The CDR3 consists of 15 residues. Germline values: CDR1 SGHTA, CDR2 FQGNSA. Trimming removed 1 base from V and 4 bases from J, with 14 bases in between. CDR3: CASSLGPQGLYEQYF. The CDR3 coding sequence is TGTGCCAGCAGCTTAGGTCCGCAGGGTCTGTACGAGCAGTACTTC. The whole variable domain, filled in from reference TRBV7-2 and TRBJ2-7, reads GAGVSQSPSNKVTEKGKDVELRCDPISGHTALYWYRQSLGQGLEFLIYFQGNSAPDKSGLPSDRFSAERTGGSVSTLTIQRTQQEDSAVYLCASSLGPQGLYEQYFGPGTRLTVT.

CDR3 nucleotide sequence: TGCGCCAGCAGCTTAACCGGGACAGGGACCTACAATGAGCAGTTCTTC. Translated, it gives CASSLTGTGTYNEQFF. The rearrangement joins TRBV5-1 to TRBJ2-1; TRBD1 matches 9 bases. Germline values: CDR1 SGHRS, CDR2 YFSETQ. The CDR3 sequence is 16 residues long. With V trimmed by 2 bases and J by 2 bases, 5 bases remained unmatched.

This chain links TRBV5-1 with TRBJ1-2, with D uncertain. V dropped 0 bases and J dropped 0 bases, with 3 bases sitting between them. The CDR3 loop spans 13 amino acids. The V gene's germline CDR1 is SGHRS and CDR2 YFSETQ. CDR3 amino acids: CASSLGPNYGYTF. For the CDR3, the DNA is TGCGCCAGCAGCTTGGGGCCTAACTATGGCTACACCTTC.

The chain uses TRBV14 and TRBJ2-5, with D perhaps matching TRBD2 (6 bases). Trimming removed 2 bases from V and 2 bases from J, with 12 bases in between. The CDR3 sequence is 15 residues long. The germline V gene encodes CDR1 SGHDN and CDR2 FVKESK. CDR3 coding DNA: TGTGCCAGCAGCCAAAACCGACGGGGGCAAGAGACCCAGTACTTC. This encodes CASSQNRRGQETQYF.

The rearrangement uses TRBV5-1 and TRBJ2-5; D uncertain. This CDR3 has 15 residues. The germline CDR1 and CDR2 sequences are SGHRS and YFSETQ. The germline V and J ends were trimmed by 3 bases and 5 bases, with 17 bases remaining between them. The CDR3 loop reads CASSSQLGAGETQYF. For the CDR3, the DNA is TGCGCCAGCAGCTCCCAGCTAGGAGCTGGGGAGACCCAGTACTTC.

The J gene is TRBJ2-5, the V gene TRBV2; 8 nucleotides align to TRBD1. V shed 2 bases, J shed 3 bases, and the junction held 2 bases outside the gene matches. CDR3 length equals 14 residues. Germline CDR1 reads SNHLY; CDR2 reads FYNNEI. In nucleotides, the CDR3 is TGTGCCAGCAGTGAACAGGGGGCGGAAGAGACCCAGTACTTC. Translating it yields CASSEQGAEETQYF.